What follows describes a single T cell receptor beta chain. What it recognizes is unknown. Unique molecular identifiers featured in how the TCRbeta library was prepared. MiXCR, applied by TCRdb to the PCR reads, yields one record per CDR3 protein. The sample consists of some 840,000 distinct CDR3 sequences, approximately 15% of them appearing once. The data stem from a study of T-cell reconstitution after alpha-beta-depleted transplantation in children. General observations from the study: Two months or so post-transplant, alpha-beta T cells reportedly derived from several hundred expanded graft clones.

Germline V gene sequence: CDR1 SGHVS, CDR2 FNYEAQ. The CDR3 extends over 15 amino acids. Losses at the gene ends were 5 bases for V and 4 bases for J; bases not matched to a gene: 9. The gene calls are TRBV7-6 and TRBJ2-7, with 9 bases that match TRBD1. The source of this sequence is a male patient between 5 and 17 years old who had a stem cell transplant for acute lymphoblastic leukemia, so the T cells may come from the graft donor. The sample was PBMCs, mostly from graft donor cells, taken 360 days after TCRalphabeta/CD19-depleted stem cell transplant. The chain's CDR3 is CASSPFYRGPYEQYF. The CDR3 nucleotides read TGTGCCAGCAGCCCCTTTTACAGGGGGCCGTACGAGCAGTACTTC.